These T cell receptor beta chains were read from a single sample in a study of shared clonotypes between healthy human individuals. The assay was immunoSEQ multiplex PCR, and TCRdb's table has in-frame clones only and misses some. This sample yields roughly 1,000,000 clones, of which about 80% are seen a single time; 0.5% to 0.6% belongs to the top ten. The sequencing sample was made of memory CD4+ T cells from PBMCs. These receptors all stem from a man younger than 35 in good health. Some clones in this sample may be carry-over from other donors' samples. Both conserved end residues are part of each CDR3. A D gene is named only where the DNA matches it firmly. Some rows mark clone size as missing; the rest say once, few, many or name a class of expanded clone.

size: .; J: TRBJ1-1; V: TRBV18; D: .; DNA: TGTGCCAGCTCACCACGGACGGACCTGGCCAACACTGAAGCTTTCTTT; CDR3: CASSPRTDLANTEAFF
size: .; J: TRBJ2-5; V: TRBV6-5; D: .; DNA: TGTGCCAGCAGTTACGGCAGCTATGGCGAGACCCAGTACTTC; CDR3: CASSYGSYGETQYF
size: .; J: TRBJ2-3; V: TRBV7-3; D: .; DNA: TGTGCCAGCAGCTTAAGACGCACAGATACGCAGTATTTT; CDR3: CASSLRRTDTQYF
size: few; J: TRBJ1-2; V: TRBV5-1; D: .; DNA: TGCGCCAGCAGCACTGAGGGATCCCAACCGGCCCACTATGGCTACACCTTC; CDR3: CASSTEGSQPAHYGYTF
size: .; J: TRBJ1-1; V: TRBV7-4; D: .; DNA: TGTGCCAGCAGCCCGGAGAGCTATAACACTGAAGCTTTCTTT; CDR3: CASSPESYNTEAFF
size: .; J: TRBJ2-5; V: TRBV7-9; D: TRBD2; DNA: TGTGCCAGCAGCTACAGATTAGCGGGAGTGGAAGCGACCCAGTACTTC; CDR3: CASSYRLAGVEATQYF
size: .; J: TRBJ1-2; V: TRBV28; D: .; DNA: TGTGCCAGCACCCCGGGGGCTGGCTACACCTTC; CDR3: CASTPGAGYTF
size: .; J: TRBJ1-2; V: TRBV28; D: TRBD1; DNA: TGTGCCAGCAGTCAACAGGGGAGAGCTAACTATGGCTACACCTTC; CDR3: CASSQQGRANYGYTF
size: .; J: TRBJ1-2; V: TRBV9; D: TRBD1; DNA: TGTGCCAGCAGCGCCCGGGACAGGGTTTATGGCTACACCTTC; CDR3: CASSARDRVYGYTF
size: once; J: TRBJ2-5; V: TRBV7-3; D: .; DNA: TGTGCCAGCAGCCCGCACCTAGACAGAAAAGAGACCCAGTACTTC; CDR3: CASSPHLDRKETQYF
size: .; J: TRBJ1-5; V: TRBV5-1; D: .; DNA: TGCGCCAGCAGCTTGGCCGGGGGAGATCAGCCCCAGCATTTT; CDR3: CASSLAGGDQPQHF
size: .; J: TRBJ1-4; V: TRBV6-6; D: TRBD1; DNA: TGTGCCAGCAGTTACGGGGACAGGAGCAGTGAAAAACTGTTTTTT; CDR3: CASSYGDRSSEKLFF
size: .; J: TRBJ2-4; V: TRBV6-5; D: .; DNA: TGTGCCAGCAGTTACTCGAGCGGGCTAGCCAAAAACATTCAGTACTTC; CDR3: CASSYSSGLAKNIQYF
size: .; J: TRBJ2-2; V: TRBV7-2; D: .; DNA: TGTGCCAGCAGCTTAGGCTTGCAGGGGCGAGAGCTGTTTTTT; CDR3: CASSLGLQGRELFF
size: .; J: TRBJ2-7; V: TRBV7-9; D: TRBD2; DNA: TGTGCCAGCAGCTCATCGGCGGGAGCGACCTACGAGCAGTACTTC; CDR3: CASSSSAGATYEQYF
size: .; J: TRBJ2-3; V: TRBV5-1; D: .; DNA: TGCGCCAGCAGCTTGTCTATGAGCACAGATACGCAGTATTTT; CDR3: CASSLSMSTDTQYF
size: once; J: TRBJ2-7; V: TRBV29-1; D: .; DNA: TGCAGCGTCCTGGGTACGACCTACGAGCAGTACTTC; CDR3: CSVLGTTYEQYF
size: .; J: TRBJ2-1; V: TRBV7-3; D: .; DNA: TGTGCCAGCAGCGGCTCCGGAGGGCGAGAGCAGTTCTTC; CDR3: CASSGSGGREQFF
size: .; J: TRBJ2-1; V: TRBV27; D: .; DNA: TGTGCCAGCAGTTTAAAGGGTCGGACAGACAATGAGCAGTTCTTC; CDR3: CASSLKGRTDNEQFF
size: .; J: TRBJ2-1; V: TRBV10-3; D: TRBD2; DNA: TGTGCCATCAGGCGTCTAGCGGGGAACTACAATGAGCAGTTCTTC; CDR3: CAIRRLAGNYNEQFF
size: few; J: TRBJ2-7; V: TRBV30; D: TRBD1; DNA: TGTGCCTTCGTCCGGGACAGGGGTTACGAGCAGTACTTC; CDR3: CAFVRDRGYEQYF
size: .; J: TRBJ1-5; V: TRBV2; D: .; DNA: TGTGCCAGCTGGGGCCAAACTTATAGCAATCAGCCCCAGCATTTT; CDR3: CASWGQTYSNQPQHF
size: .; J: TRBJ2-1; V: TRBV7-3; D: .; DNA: TGTGCCAGCAGCTTAACTGGGGGAGAGGGCCGGTTCTTC; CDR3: CASSLTGGEGRFF
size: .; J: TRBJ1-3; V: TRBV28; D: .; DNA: TGTGCCAGCAATGGGGGGGGGATGGCTGGAAACACCATATATTTT; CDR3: CASNGGGMAGNTIYF
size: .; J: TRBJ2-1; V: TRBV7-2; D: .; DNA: TGTGCCAGCAGCTTAGTCGGGAATGAGCAGTTCTTC; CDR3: CASSLVGNEQFF
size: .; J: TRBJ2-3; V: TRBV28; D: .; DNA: TGTGCCAGCAGTTTTGGAGGGGAAGATACGCAGTATTTT; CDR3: CASSFGGEDTQYF